This TCR beta chain was captured by sequencing in a study of cytomegalovirus exposure and HLA in healthy donors. Overall study: The 90 to 150 validation repertoires and the roughly 690 first-cohort repertoires shared a platform, a later analysis reported. Whole-study findings and limits: As was reported, the classifier diagnosed cytomegalovirus status with high specificity and sensitivity. The study flagged some 180 TCR beta chains as cytomegalovirus-associated.

Notes on this clone: The antigen is undetermined.

Measured with immunoSEQ multiplex PCR; TCRdb has only the in-frame clones, and not every one. The sample has 60,000 or so clones; around 90% are singletons. The donors were part of the validation cohort, which consisted of roughly 120 subjects and was separate from the first cohort of under 850 subjects. The CDR3 has 13 amino acids. Trimming removed 5 bases from V and 3 bases from J, with 11 bases in between. In germline, CDR1 is SGHDT, CDR2 YYEEEE. The clonotype originates from a young woman in good health and CMV-seronegative. Sequences were obtained from PBMCs. V is TRBV5-6 and J is TRBJ1-2, with D unresolved. The CDR3 loop is CASSLSPDYGYTF. CDR3 DNA sequence: TGTGCCAGCAGTCTCAGTCCTGACTATGGCTACACCTTC.